These T cell receptor beta chains were read from a single sample in a study of T cell repertoires in cytomegalovirus infection. One entry per CDR3 protein results from TCRdb running MiXCR on the reads. The sample carries 400,000 to 550,000 distinct CDR3 sequences, around 10% recorded once. The sequenced sample consisted of PBMCs. These receptors originate from a human donor in good health (CMV status not recorded). Some clones in this sample may be carry-over from other donors' samples. Each CDR3 is given with its conserved first and last residue. The D gene is left open where the match is weak. Some rows have no size entry. The others give once, few or many, or a class for an expanded clone.

size	D	J	V	DNA	CDR3
many	TRBD1	TRBJ2-3	TRBV27	TGTGCCAGCAGTTTAAAAGGGGGCATAGATACGCAGTATTTT	CASSLKGGIDTQYF
many	-	TRBJ2-5	TRBV28	TGTGCCAGCAGCCCACCCCGGGGGTGGGAGACCCAGTACTTC	CASSPPRGWETQYF
many	TRBD1	TRBJ1-1	TRBV12-3/TRBV12-4	TGTGCCAGCAGGGAACAGGGGGCCATGAACACTGAAGCTTTCTTT	CASREQGAMNTEAFF
-	-	TRBJ1-1	TRBV19	TGTGCCAGTAGTATAGGGGGAGAACCTTTCTTT	CASSIGGEPFF
many	-	TRBJ1-2	TRBV12-5	TGTGCTAGTGCCTTGGGCCCTAACTATGGCTACACCTTC	CASALGPNYGYTF
-	TRBD2	TRBJ2-2	TRBV3-1	TGTGCCAGCAGCCAAGACCAGGGACTAGCGGGAGCGGAGCTGTTTTTT	CASSQDQGLAGAELFF
many	TRBD2	TRBJ2-1	TRBV20-1	TGCAGTGCTCCTACTAGCGAGGGCATCAATGAGCAGTTCTTC	CSAPTSEGINEQFF
few	TRBD1	TRBJ1-1	TRBV3-1	TGTGCCAGCAGTTCACAGGGGGATGGTGAAGCTTTCTTT	CASSSQGDGEAFF
many	-	TRBJ2-7	TRBV7-2	TGTGCCAGCAGCCCCAGCGTCATCCACGAGCAGTACTTC	CASSPSVIHEQYF
many	TRBD1	TRBJ1-1	TRBV7-2	TGTGCCAGCAGCTTGGACAGGGCGATCACTGAAGCTTTCTTT	CASSLDRAITEAFF
many	-	TRBJ2-7	TRBV7-9	TGTGCCAGCAGCCCGCAGGTTTCCCCTACCTACGAGCAGTACTTC	CASSPQVSPTYEQYF
many	TRBD2	TRBJ2-3	TRBV5-4	TGTGCCAGCAGTCAATCTAGCGGGACAGGCACAGATACGCAGTATTTT	CASSQSSGTGTDTQYF
-	-	TRBJ2-2	TRBV4-2	TGTGCCACCTCAGGAGGCGGGGAGCTGTTTTTT	CATSGGGELFF
few	TRBD2	TRBJ2-1	TRBV4-1	TGCGCCAGCAGCAGTCTGACAATAGCGGGGCGCTACAATGAGCAGTTCTTC	CASSSLTIAGRYNEQFF
many	TRBD1	TRBJ2-3	TRBV28	TGTGCCAGCAGCCTCGGGACAGGGAGCACAGATACGCAGTATTTT	CASSLGTGSTDTQYF
many	-	TRBJ1-5	TRBV5-4	TGTGCCAGCAGCAGAGGCCTAGATCAGCCCCAGCATTTT	CASSRGLDQPQHF
few	-	TRBJ1-2	TRBV5-6	TGTGCCAGCAGCTTGGGGTCAAGTGCTAACTATGGCTACACCTTC	CASSLGSSANYGYTF
-	-	TRBJ1-5	TRBV12-5	TGTGCTAGTGCCCTGGGGGGGAGCAATCAGCCCCAGCATTTT	CASALGGSNQPQHF
few	-	TRBJ2-6	TRBV20-1	TGCAGTGCTAGATCCAGGACTGGGGCCAACGTCCTGACTTTC	CSARSRTGANVLTF
many	-	TRBJ2-4	TRBV7-9	TGTGCCAGCAGCCCGGCTGGGGACAAAAACATTCAGTACTTC	CASSPAGDKNIQYF
few	-	TRBJ2-2	TRBV7-9	TGTGCCAGCAGCTTTACCAGCGCGCCCGGGGAGCTGTTTTTT	CASSFTSAPGELFF
many	-	TRBJ2-4	TRBV19	TGTGCCAGTAGTATACCTCAGAGGGACTTAGCCAAAAACATTCAGTACTTC	CASSIPQRDLAKNIQYF
few	TRBD2	TRBJ2-5	TRBV6-6	TGTGCCAGCAGTTACGGAGAGGGAGGGGACCAAGAGACCCAGTACTTC	CASSYGEGGDQETQYF
many	TRBD2	TRBJ2-5	TRBV19	TGTGCCAGTAGTATCCCTCGGACTAGCGGGCAAGAGACCCAGTACTTC	CASSIPRTSGQETQYF
many	-	TRBJ2-1	TRBV7-3	TGTGCCAGCAGCTCGGGACCCTCCTACAATGAGCAGTTCTTC	CASSSGPSYNEQFF
many	-	TRBJ2-1	TRBV7-3	TGTGCCAGCAGCTCCAACCGACTAGTGAGGGGCAATGAGCAGTTCTTC	CASSSNRLVRGNEQFF
many	TRBD1	TRBJ1-2	TRBV19	TGTGCCAGTAGTATCCAGGGGGAAAACTATGGCTACACCTTC	CASSIQGENYGYTF
many	-	TRBJ1-1	TRBV7-2	TGTGCCAGCAGCCAACAGAGGAACACTGAAGCTTTCTTT	CASSQQRNTEAFF
many	-	TRBJ2-2	TRBV7-2	TGTGCCAGCAGCTCAGGGGACCTCACCGGGGAGCTGTTTTTT	CASSSGDLTGELFF
few	-	TRBJ2-5	TRBV18	TGTGCCAGCTCACCAACGACATGGAAACAAGAGACCCAGTACTTC	CASSPTTWKQETQYF
many	-	TRBJ2-3	TRBV6-1	TGTGCCAGCAGTGAAGAGGGGGGGCGGAGCACAGATACGCAGTATTTT	CASSEEGGRSTDTQYF
many	-	TRBJ1-3	TRBV19	TGTGCCAGTAGTATAGTTCGGACCGACAACACCATATATTTT	CASSIVRTDNTIYF
many	-	TRBJ2-6	TRBV6-1	TGTGCCAGCAGTGAAAGTACAGGGTCTGGGGCCAACGTCCTGACTTTC	CASSESTGSGANVLTF
many	-	TRBJ2-1	TRBV12-3/TRBV12-4	TGTGTTACGGGGCTAGCGCTAAGCTATGAGCAGTTCTTC	CVTGLALSYEQFF
many	-	TRBJ1-5	TRBV5-5	TGTGCCAGCAGCTCAGGACATCTTCAGCCCCAGCATTTT	CASSSGHLQPQHF
many	TRBD1	TRBJ1-2	TRBV11-1	TGTGCCAGCAGCCCAGCCGGGACAGGGAAGGGTGGCTACACCTTC	CASSPAGTGKGGYTF
-	TRBD2	TRBJ2-3	TRBV9	TGTGCCAGCAGCGTAGGACTAGCGGGAACCACAGATACGCAGTATTTT	CASSVGLAGTTDTQYF
few	-	TRBJ2-6	TRBV6-2/TRBV6-3	TGTGCCAGCACCTGGGCGGAGACATCTGGGGCCAACGTCCTGACTTTC	CASTWAETSGANVLTF
many	-	TRBJ1-1	TRBV3-1	TGTGCCAGCAGCCAAGGGTGGAGGACTGAAGCTTTCTTT	CASSQGWRTEAFF
many	TRBD1	TRBJ2-2	TRBV24-1	TGTGCCACCAGTGATTACAGGGGGTCCGGGGAGCTGTTTTTT	CATSDYRGSGELFF
-	-	TRBJ2-1	TRBV3-1	TGTGCCAGCAGCCCGAGACAGGAATACAATGAGCAGTTCTTC	CASSPRQEYNEQFF
many	-	TRBJ1-1	TRBV12-3/TRBV12-4	TGTGCCAGCGATACAACAGGGATCAACACTGAAGCTTTCTTT	CASDTTGINTEAFF
-	TRBD2	TRBJ2-1	TRBV3-1	TGTGCCAGCAGCCCCTCCGGGACTAGTAATCAGTTCTTC	CASSPSGTSNQFF